The clone carrying this TCR beta chain was detected only once. As yet, its antigen is unknown. CDR3 length: 17 residues. V dropped 5 bases and J dropped 9 bases, with 26 bases sitting between them. Germline loops: CDR1 MDHEN, CDR2 SYDVKM. The sample is drawn from a study of stem cell transplantation in POMP-related autoinflammatory disease. About the research overall: After transplant, neutrophils and platelets showed 100% graft donor chimerism through one year.

Study-wide results and limits: In PRAID patients, the number of distinct TRB V-J gene pairings was restricted.

Method: immunoSEQ multiplex PCR; TCRdb's copy keeps in-frame clones and lacks some. The sample yields around 2,200 clones, 87% seen once. The source is a human patient with POMP-related autoinflammation and immune dysregulation (PRAID). Some T cells may be supplied by the graft donor. This chain links TRBV28 with TRBJ1-5; D uncertain. Sequenced material: Tregs from PBMCs, taken after stem cell transplantation. The DNA of the CDR3 is TGTGCCAGCAGTCCGACCGCTGGTGTTGGAAAGAGGAGGCCCCAGCATTTT. Its translation is CASSPTAGVGKRRPQHF.